The next 15 T cell receptor beta chains were all read from a single sample in a study of beta chain features in type 1 diabetes. Study findings and constraints: Type 1 diabetes patients had TCRB CDR3s that were shorter (moderately but significantly so) in all four CD4+ subsets.

These TCRs' antigens remain unknown. The investigators reverse transcribed all of the isolated RNA, so they sequenced expressed TCRB transcripts. Repertoires were generated with immunoSEQ multiplex PCR, while TCRdb's copy carries only in-frame clones and drops some. This sample has roughly 51,000 clones, with roughly 50% found just once. Sequenced material: Tregs from blood. The receptors originated from a woman aged 40 to 50 with type 1 diabetes.

The chain is built from TRBV5-1 and TRBJ2-5, with a tentative D call TRBD2 (6 bases). The CDR3 spans 14 residues. V was trimmed by 5 bases and J by 5 bases, leaving 16 bases between them. The germline CDR1 and CDR2 sequences are SGHRS and YFSETQ. CDR3 protein: CASRSAGYRETQYF. For the CDR3, the DNA is TGCGCCAGCAGATCTGCGGGGTACCGGGAGACCCAGTACTTC.

This clone appeared once. J is TRBJ1-5 and V is TRBV6-6; 11 bases align to TRBD1. With V trimmed by 6 bases and J by 5 bases, 3 bases remained unmatched. The CDR3 covers 14 residues. Germline CDR1 MNHNY, CDR2 SVGAGI (reference sequence). CDR3 DNA sequence: TGTGCCAGCAGGGGACAGGGGGTTCATCAGCCCCAGCATTTT. It yields the protein CASRGQGVHQPQHF.

CDR3 loop: CASSSSGGYNEQFF. CDR3 in DNA: TGTGCCAGCAGCTCCTCAGGGGGCTACAATGAGCAGTTCTTC. The chain is built from TRBV4-2 and TRBJ2-1; 7 bases fit TRBD1. CDR3 length equals 14 residues. Looked up from germline, CDR1 is LGHNA and CDR2 is YNFKEQ. V lost 5 bases and J lost 3; bases outside the gene matches: 4.

V is TRBV2 and J is TRBJ2-1, with TRBD1 identical over 12 bases. V shed 8 bases and J 8 bases; nucleotides not matched to a gene: 10. The CDR3 spans 15 residues. CDR1 SNHLY and CDR2 FYNNEI come from the germline V gene. Here the CDR3 reads CASCLLGTGGDEQFF. The DNA for the CDR3 is TGTGCCAGCTGCCTTCTCGGGACAGGGGGCGATGAGCAGTTCTTC.

The chain recombines TRBV6-5 with TRBJ2-7, with 8 bases fitting TRBD1. V shed 2 bases and J 3 bases; nucleotides not matched to a gene: 6. The CDR3 is 15 residues long. CDR1 is MNHEY, CDR2 SVGAGI, per germline. The CDR3 region has the DNA TGTGCCAGCAGTTACGCGGACAGGGAACGCTACGAGCAGTACTTC. Protein: CASSYADRERYEQYF.

V and J are TRBV9 and TRBJ1-2, with D maybe TRBD1 (5 bases). The germline V gene encodes CDR1 SGDLS and CDR2 YYNGEE. V lost 2 bases, J lost 8 bases, and 19 bases lay in between. CDR3 length equals 15 residues. The CDR3 DNA reads as TGTGCCAGCAGCGTTGAAGGGGATAATTCGAGGGGCTACACCTTC. Protein sequence: CASSVEGDNSRGYTF. Looking up the rest from reference TRBV9 and TRBJ1-2 gives the full variable domain: DSGVTQTPKHLITATGQRVTLRCSPRSGDLSVYWYQQSLDQGLQFLIQYYNGEERAKGNILERFSAQQFPDLHSELNLSSLELGDSALYFCASSVEGDNSRGYTFGSGTRLTVV.

V is TRBV7-2 and J is TRBJ2-5, with D tentatively TRBD2 (5 bases). Trimming stripped 0 bases from V and 0 bases from J, with 11 bases between. Germline V gives CDR1 SGHTA, CDR2 FQGNSA. The length of the CDR3 is 16 residues. CDR3 protein: CASSLARGWDQETQYF. For the CDR3, the DNA is TGTGCCAGCAGCTTAGCGCGCGGGTGGGACCAAGAGACCCAGTACTTC.

The V call is TRBV4-3, the J call TRBJ1-1; 10 bases fit TRBD1. CDR3 length: 14 residues. J was trimmed by 3 bases and V by 4 bases; bases with no gene match: 2. Germline V gives CDR1 LGHNA, CDR2 YSLEER. The CDR3 DNA is TGCGCCAGCAGCCGGGACAGGGGATACACTGAAGCTTTCTTT. This encodes CASSRDRGYTEAFF.

Ten or more counts support this clone. This chain links TRBV25-1 with TRBJ1-1, with D possibly matching TRBD1 (5 bases). V was pared by 8 bases and J by 5 bases, with 15 bases between. This CDR3 has 13 residues. Germline CDR1 and CDR2: MGHDK and SYGVNS. The CDR3: CASSRGGKTEAFF. The CDR3 DNA is TGTGCCAGCTCCCGGGGGGGAAAGACTGAAGCTTTCTTT. The whole variable domain, remainder taken from reference TRBV25-1 and TRBJ1-1, is EADIYQTPRYLVIGTGKKITLECSQTMGHDKMYWYQQDPGMELHLIHYSYGVNSTEKGDLSSESTVSRIRTEHFPLTLESARPSHTSQYLCASSRGGKTEAFFGQGTRLTVV.

This clone was seen just once. The chain uses TRBV7-2 and TRBJ1-1, with D perhaps TRBD1 (5 bases). Trimming left V 4 bases short and J 4 bases short, with 10 bases between. Germline values: CDR1 SGHTA, CDR2 FQGNSA. This CDR3 has 13 amino acids. The CDR3 DNA sequence: TGTGCCAGCAGCTCCCAGGGAGGCACTGAAGCTTTCTTT. This gives the protein CASSSQGGTEAFF.

This chain joins TRBV6-1 and TRBJ1-5, with D perhaps TRBD1 (6 bases). The V end lost 1 base, the J end lost 10 bases, and 26 bases lay between the germline ends. Germline-derived CDR1 and CDR2 are MNHNS and SASEGT. This CDR3 spans 18 amino acids. The CDR3 spells CASSEVGGARSLSRPQHF. The DNA of the CDR3 is TGTGCCAGCAGTGAAGTCGGGGGGGCGCGGTCCCTTTCCCGACCCCAGCATTTT.

There are a few counts of this clone. This chain links TRBV7-9 with TRBJ1-3; tentatively, D is TRBD1 (5 bases). The CDR3 loop spans 13 amino acids. Trimming pared 7 bases from V and 7 bases from J, leaving 14 bases between. CDR1 and CDR2 from the germline V gene are SEHNR and FQNEAQ (reference sequence). This CDR3 is CASNSAGTNTIYF. In DNA, the CDR3 is TGTGCCAGCAACAGCGCAGGGACTAACACCATATATTTT. The whole variable domain, remainder taken from reference TRBV7-9 and TRBJ1-3, is DTGVSQNPRHKITKRGQNVTFRCDPISEHNRLYWYRQTLGQGPEFLTYFQNEAQLEKSRLLSDRFSAERPKGSFSTLEIQRTEQGDSAMYLCASNSAGTNTIYFGEGSWLTVV.

The chain employs TRBV6-6 and TRBJ1-2, with TRBD1 identical over 7 bases. V shed 10 bases and J 7 bases; nucleotides not matched to a gene: 18. CDR3 length equals 15 residues. From germline, CDR1 is MNHNY and CDR2 SVGAGI (reference sequence). DNA of the CDR3: TGTGCCACCTACCTGCCGGGACAGCCGATCCGTGGCTACACCTTC. Translation gives CATYLPGQPIRGYTF.

This clone was observed a few times. As DNA, the CDR3 is TGTGCCAGCAGCTTGGGAGGGGGTGGCACTGAAGCTTTCTTT. This encodes CASSLGGGGTEAFF. The chain recombines TRBV5-4 with TRBJ1-1; D may be TRBD1 (6 bases). The CDR3 contains 14 residues. Germline assignment: CDR1 SGHNT and CDR2 YYREEE (reference sequence). V dropped 0 bases and J dropped 4 bases, with 10 bases sitting between them. The full variable domain, rest sourced from reference TRBV5-4 and TRBJ1-1, is ETGVTQSPTHLIKTRGQQVTLRCSSQSGHNTVSWYQQALGQGPQFIFQYYREEENGRGNFPPRFSGLQFPNYSSELNVNALELDDSALYLCASSLGGGGTEAFFGQGTRLTVV.

CDR3 bases: TGTGCCAGCAGCTTGGCGCGGAACCAAGAGACCCAGTACTTC. Protein product: CASSLARNQETQYF. The chain couples TRBV5-6 to TRBJ2-5; D is undetermined. The CDR3 covers 14 residues. Germline loops: CDR1 SGHDT, CDR2 YYEEEE. V dropped 0 bases and J dropped 0 bases, with 6 bases sitting between them.